The T cell receptor (beta chain) described here comes from a study of CD8 T cells in ankylosing spondylitis. Points from the study as a whole: Relatively scarce in peripheral blood, disease-linked clones were CD8+. Ankylosing spondylitis blood appeared to carry a characteristic TCR beta motif of several highly homologous variants.

A single record per CDR3 protein comes from TCRdb applying MiXCR to the 5' RACE reads. The sample lists roughly 180,000 distinct CDR3 sequences, 9.5% to 13% seen once, with 25% to 30% in the top ten. The CDR3 runs to 11 residues. V was shortened by 8 bases and J by 9 bases, with 11 bases between the two germline ends. This clonotype was recorded at least ten times. The antigen remains undetermined. This chain connects TRBV12-3 or TRBV12-4 to TRBJ2-1; no firm D call. Sequenced material: blood, either unsorted or a sorted T cell fraction (not recorded which). This receptor was taken from a male donor with ankylosing spondylitis or in good health (not recorded which). The CDR3 loop reads CASRRAGEQFF. The CDR3 region has the DNA TGTGCCAGCCGACGGGCCGGTGAGCAGTTCTTC.